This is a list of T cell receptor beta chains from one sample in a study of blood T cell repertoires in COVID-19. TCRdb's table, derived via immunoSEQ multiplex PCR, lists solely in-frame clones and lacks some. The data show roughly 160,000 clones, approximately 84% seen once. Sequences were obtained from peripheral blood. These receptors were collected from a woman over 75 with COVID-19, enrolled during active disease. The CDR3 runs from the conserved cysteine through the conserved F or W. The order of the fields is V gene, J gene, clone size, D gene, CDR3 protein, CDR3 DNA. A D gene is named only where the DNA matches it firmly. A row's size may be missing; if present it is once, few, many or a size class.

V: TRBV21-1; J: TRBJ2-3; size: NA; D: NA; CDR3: CASSGQGECRADTQYF; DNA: TGTGCCAGCAGCGGACAGGGGGAGTGTCGGGCAGATACGCAGTATTTT
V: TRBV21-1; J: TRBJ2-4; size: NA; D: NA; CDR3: CASSKVQGRNIQYF; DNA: TGTGCCAGCAGCAAAGTGCAGGGGAGAAACATTCAGTACTTC
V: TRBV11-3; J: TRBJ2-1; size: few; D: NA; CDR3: CASSLGVRGTYNEQFF; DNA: TGTGCCAGCAGCTTAGGGGTCAGGGGTACCTACAATGAGCAGTTCTTC
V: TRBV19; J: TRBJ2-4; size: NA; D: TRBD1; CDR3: CASSSRDRAQNIQYF; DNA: TGTGCCAGTAGTAGCCGGGACAGGGCCCAAAACATTCAGTACTTC
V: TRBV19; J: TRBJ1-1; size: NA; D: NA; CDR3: CASSINPGVNTEAFF; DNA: TGTGCCAGTAGTATCAATCCAGGGGTGAACACTGAAGCTTTCTTT
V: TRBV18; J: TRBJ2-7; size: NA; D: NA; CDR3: CASSPPIRTVEYF; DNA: TGTGCCAGCTCACCTCCGATACGGACAGTCGAGTACTTC
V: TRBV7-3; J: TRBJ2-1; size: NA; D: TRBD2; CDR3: CASSRGLAGAYNEQFF; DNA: TGTGCCAGCAGTCGGGGACTAGCGGGAGCCTACAATGAGCAGTTCTTC
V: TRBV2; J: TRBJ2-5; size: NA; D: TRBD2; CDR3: CASRLAGGETQYF; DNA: TGTGCCAGCAGGCTAGCGGGCGGGGAGACCCAGTACTTC
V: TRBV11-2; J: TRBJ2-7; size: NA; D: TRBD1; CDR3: CASSLDWGQVSRSRDYEQYF; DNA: TGTGCCAGCAGCTTAGATTGGGGACAGGTCTCGAGAAGTCGCGACTACGAGCAGTACTTC
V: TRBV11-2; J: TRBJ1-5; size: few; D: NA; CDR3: CASSLAGSGSWPQHF; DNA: TGTGCCAGCAGCTTAGCGGGTTCCGGGTCCTGGCCCCAGCATTTT
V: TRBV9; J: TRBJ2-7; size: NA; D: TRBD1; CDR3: CASSVAPGGYEQYF; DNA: TGTGCCAGCAGCGTAGCGCCAGGGGGCTACGAGCAGTACTTC
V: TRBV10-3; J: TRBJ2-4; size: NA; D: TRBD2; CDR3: CAISDSTSGSAKNIQYF; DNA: TGTGCCATCAGTGATTCGACTAGCGGCTCAGCCAAAAACATTCAGTACTTC
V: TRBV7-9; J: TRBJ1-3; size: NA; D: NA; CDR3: CASRHPVGGSGNTIYF; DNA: TGTGCCAGCAGACACCCTGTAGGGGGCTCTGGAAACACCATATATTTT
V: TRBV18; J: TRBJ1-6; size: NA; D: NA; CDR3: CASSPAGPGSPLHF; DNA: TGTGCCAGCTCACCAGCAGGGCCCGGTTCACCCCTCCACTTT
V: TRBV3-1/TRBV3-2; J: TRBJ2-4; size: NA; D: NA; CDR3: CASSQRGAVVKNIQYF; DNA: TGTGCCAGCAGCCAGCGGGGAGCGGTAGTCAAAAACATTCAGTACTTC
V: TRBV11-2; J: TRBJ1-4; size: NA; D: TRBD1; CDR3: CASSLAGQGGEKLFF; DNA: TGTGCCAGCAGCTTAGCCGGACAGGGGGGTGAAAAACTGTTTTTT
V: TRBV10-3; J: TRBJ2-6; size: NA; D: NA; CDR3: CAILQGTGANVLTF; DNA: TGTGCCATCTTGCAGGGAACAGGGGCCAACGTCCTGACTTTC
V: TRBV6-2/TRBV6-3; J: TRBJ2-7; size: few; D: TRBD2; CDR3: CASSQRGGYEQYF; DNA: TGTGCCAGCAGTCAGCGGGGCGGCTACGAGCAGTACTTC
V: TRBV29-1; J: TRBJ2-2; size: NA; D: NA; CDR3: CSVDEGPGELFF; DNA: TGCAGCGTTGACGAGGGCCCCGGGGAGCTGTTTTTT
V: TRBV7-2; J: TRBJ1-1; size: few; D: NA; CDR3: CASSLGWGLDTEAFF; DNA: TGTGCCAGCAGCTTAGGTTGGGGGCTCGACACTGAAGCTTTCTTT
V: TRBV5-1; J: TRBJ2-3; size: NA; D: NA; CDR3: CASSLALVRDTQYF; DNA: TGCGCCAGCAGCTTGGCACTAGTTAGAGATACGCAGTATTTT
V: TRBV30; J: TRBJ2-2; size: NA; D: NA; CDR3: CAWSVREGVWGTGELFF; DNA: TGTGCCTGGAGTGTGAGAGAAGGGGTCTGGGGCACCGGGGAGCTGTTTTTT
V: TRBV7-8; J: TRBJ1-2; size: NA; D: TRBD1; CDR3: CASSLQTGWDIYGYTF; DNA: TGTGCCAGCAGCCTACAGACAGGGTGGGATATCTATGGCTACACCTTC
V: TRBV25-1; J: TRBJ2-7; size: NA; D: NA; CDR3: CASSEGSREQYF; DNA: TGTGCCAGCAGTGAAGGCAGTCGCGAGCAGTACTTC
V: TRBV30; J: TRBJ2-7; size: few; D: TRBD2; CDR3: CAWRGLLSSYEQYF; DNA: TGTGCCTGGAGGGGACTACTCAGCTCCTACGAGCAGTACTTC
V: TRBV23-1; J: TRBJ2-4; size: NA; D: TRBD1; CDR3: CASSQSRDRLNLAKNIQYF; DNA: TGCGCCAGCAGTCAATCGCGGGACAGGTTAAATCTAGCCAAAAACATTCAGTACTTC
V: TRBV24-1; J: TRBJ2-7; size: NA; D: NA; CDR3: CATRSGVIHEQYF; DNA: TGTGCCACCAGATCGGGAGTCATCCACGAGCAGTACTTC
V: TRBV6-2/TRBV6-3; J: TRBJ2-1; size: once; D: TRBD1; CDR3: CASSQTGAEQFF; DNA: TGTGCCAGCAGCCAGACAGGGGCTGAGCAGTTCTTC
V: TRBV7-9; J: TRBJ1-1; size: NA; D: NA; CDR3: CASSLYRADTEAFF; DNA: TGTGCCAGCAGCTTGTACAGGGCGGACACTGAAGCTTTCTTT
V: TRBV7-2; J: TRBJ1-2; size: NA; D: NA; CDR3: CASSLNIPGYGYTF; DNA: TGTGCCAGCAGCTTAAACATCCCGGGCTATGGCTACACCTTC
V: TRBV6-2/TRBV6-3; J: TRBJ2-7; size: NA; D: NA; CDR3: CASSLPRAIREQYF; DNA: TGTGCCAGCAGTCTTCCCAGGGCGATTCGGGAGCAGTACTTC
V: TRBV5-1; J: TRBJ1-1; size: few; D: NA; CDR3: CASGREGSTEAFF; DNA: TGCGCCAGCGGGCGGGAGGGGAGCACTGAAGCTTTCTTT
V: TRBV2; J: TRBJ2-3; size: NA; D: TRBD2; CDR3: CASSELAGFTDTQYF; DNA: TGTGCCAGCAGTGAGCTAGCGGGGTTCACAGATACGCAGTATTTT
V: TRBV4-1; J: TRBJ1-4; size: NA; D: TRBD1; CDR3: CASSQEGVRGANEKLFF; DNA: TGCGCCAGCAGCCAAGAGGGGGTCAGGGGGGCTAATGAAAAACTGTTTTTT